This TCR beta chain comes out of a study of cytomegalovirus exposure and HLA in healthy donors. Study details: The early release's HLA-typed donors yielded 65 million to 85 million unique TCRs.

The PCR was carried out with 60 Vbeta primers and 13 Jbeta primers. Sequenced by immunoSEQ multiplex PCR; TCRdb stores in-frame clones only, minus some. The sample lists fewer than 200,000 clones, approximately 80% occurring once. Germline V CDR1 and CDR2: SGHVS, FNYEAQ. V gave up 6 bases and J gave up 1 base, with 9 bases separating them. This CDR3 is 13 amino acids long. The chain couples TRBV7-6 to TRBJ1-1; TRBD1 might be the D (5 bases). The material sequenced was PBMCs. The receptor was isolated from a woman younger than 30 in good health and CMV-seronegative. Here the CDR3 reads CASSSGANTEAFF. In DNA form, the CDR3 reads TGTGCCAGCAGTAGCGGGGCGAACACTGAAGCTTTCTTT.